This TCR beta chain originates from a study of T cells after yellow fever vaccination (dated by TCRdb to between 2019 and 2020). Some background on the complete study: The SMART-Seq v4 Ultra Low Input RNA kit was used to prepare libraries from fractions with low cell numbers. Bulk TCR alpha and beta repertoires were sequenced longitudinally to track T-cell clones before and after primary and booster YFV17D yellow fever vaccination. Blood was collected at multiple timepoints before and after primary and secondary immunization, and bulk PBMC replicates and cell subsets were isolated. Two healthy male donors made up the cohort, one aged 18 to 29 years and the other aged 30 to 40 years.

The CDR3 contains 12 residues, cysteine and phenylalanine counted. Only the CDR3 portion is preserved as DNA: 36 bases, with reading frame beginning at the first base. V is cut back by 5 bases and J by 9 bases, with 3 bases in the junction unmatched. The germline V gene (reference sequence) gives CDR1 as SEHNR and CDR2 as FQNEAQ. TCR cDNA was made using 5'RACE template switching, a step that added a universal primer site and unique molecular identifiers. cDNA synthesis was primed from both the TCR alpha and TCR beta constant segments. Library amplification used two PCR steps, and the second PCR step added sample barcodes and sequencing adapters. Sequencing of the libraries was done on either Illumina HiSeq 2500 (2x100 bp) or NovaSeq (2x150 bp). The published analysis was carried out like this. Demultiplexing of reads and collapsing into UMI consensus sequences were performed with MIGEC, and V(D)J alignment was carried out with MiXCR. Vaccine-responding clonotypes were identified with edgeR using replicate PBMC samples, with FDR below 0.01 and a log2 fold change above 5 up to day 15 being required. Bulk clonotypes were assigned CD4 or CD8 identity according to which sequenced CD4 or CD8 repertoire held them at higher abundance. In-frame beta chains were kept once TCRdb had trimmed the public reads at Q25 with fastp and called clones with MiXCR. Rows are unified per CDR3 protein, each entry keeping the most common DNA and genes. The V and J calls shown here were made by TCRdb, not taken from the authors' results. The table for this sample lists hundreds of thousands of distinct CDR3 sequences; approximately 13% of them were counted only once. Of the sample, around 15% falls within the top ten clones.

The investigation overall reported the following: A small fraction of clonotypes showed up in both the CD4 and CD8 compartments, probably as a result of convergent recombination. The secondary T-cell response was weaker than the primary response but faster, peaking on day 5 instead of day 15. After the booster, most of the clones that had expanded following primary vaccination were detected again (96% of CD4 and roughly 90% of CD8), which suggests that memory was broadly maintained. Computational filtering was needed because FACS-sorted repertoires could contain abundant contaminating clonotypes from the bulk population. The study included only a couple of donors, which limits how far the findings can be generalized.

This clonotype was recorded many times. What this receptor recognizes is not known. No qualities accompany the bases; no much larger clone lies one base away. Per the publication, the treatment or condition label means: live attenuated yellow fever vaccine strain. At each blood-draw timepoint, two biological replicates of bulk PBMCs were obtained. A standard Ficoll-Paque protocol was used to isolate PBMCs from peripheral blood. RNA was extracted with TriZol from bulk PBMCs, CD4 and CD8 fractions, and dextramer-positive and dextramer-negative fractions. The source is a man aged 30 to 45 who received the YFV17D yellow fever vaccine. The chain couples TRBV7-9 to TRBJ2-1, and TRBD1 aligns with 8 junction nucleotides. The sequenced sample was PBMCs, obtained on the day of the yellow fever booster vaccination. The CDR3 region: CASSPTGGEQFF. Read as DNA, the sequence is TGTGCCAGCAGCCCAACAGGGGGTGAGCAGTTCTTC.